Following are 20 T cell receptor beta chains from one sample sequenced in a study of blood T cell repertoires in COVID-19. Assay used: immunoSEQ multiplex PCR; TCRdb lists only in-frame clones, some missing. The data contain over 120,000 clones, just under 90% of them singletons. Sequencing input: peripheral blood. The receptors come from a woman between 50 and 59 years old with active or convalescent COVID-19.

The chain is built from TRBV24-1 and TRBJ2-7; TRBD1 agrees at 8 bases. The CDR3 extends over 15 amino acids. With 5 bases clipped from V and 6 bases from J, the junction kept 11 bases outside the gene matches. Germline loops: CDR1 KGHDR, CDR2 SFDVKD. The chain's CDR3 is CATSAYGQGGFEQYF. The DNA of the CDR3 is TGTGCCACCAGTGCGTACGGACAGGGAGGTTTCGAGCAGTACTTC.

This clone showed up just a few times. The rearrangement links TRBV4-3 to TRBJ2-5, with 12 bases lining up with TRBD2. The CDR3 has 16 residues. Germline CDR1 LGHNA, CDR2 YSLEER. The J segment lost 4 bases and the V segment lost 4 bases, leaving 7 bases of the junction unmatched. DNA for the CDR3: TGCGCCAGCAGCCGAGAGACTAGCGGGGGACTAGAGACCCAGTACTTC. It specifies CASSRETSGGLETQYF.

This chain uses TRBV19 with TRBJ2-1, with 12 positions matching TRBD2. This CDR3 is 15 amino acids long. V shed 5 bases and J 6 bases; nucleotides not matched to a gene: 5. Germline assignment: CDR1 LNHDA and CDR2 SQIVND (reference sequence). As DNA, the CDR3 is TGTGCCAGTAGTTTGGGACTAGCGGGCATCAATGAGCAGTTCTTC. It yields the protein CASSLGLAGINEQFF.

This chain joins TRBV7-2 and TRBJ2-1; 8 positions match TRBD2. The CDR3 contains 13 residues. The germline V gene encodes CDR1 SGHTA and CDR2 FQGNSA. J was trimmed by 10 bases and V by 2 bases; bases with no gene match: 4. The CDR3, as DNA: TGTGCCAGCAGCTTATCCGGGAGGGCCGAGCAGTTCTTC. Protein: CASSLSGRAEQFF.

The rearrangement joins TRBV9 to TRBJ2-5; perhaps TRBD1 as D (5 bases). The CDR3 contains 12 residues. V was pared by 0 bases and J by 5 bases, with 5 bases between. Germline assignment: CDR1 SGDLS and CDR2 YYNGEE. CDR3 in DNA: TGTGCCAGCAGCGTAGCAGGGGAGACCCAGTACTTC. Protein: CASSVAGETQYF.

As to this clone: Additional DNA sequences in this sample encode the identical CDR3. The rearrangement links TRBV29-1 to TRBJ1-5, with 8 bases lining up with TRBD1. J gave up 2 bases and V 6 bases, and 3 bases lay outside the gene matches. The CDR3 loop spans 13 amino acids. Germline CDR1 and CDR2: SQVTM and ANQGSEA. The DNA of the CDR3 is TGCAGCGTGGGGACAGGAGGCAATCAGCCCCAGCATTTT. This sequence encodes CSVGTGGNQPQHF.

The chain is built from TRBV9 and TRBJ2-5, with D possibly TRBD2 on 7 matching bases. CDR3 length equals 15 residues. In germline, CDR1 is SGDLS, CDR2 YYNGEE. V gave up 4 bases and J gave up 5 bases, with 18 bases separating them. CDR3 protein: CASSPLPGGAETQYF. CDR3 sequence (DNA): TGTGCCAGCAGCCCCCTACCGGGGGGCGCGGAGACCCAGTACTTC.

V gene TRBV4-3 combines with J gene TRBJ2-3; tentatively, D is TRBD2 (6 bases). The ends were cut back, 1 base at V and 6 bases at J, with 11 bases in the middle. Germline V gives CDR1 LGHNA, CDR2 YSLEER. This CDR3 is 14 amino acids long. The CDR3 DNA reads TGCGCCAGCAGCCAAGTTTATCGGGGGGATACGCAGTATTTT. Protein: CASSQVYRGDTQYF.

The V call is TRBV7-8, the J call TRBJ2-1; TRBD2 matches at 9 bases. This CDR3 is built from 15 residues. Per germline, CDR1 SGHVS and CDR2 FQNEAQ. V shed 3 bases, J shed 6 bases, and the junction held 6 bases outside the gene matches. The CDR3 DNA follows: TGTGCCAGCAGCTTTGGCGGGGGGGCCTCCAATGAGCAGTTCTTC. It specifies CASSFGGGASNEQFF.

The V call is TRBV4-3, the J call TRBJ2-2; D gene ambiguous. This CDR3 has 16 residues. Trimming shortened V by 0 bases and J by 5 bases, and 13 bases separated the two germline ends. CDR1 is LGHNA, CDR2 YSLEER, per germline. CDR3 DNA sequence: TGCGCCAGCAGCCAAGAAACCCTTCGGTATACCGGGGAGCTGTTTTTT. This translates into CASSQETLRYTGELFF.

The CDR3 here is CASSPPSEGETQYF. The CDR3 nucleotides read TGTGCCAGCAGCCCCCCCAGTGAGGGCGAGACCCAGTACTTC. The chain employs TRBV7-6 and TRBJ2-5, with D tentatively TRBD2 (5 bases). The CDR3 has 14 residues. CDR1 SGHVS and CDR2 FNYEAQ come from the germline V gene. Between the trimmed V and J ends, which lost 5 bases and 5 bases, there was a span of 15 bases. Filled out from reference TRBV7-6 and TRBJ2-5, the complete variable domain reads GAGVSQSPRYKVTKRGQDVALRCDPISGHVSLYWYRQALGQGPEFLTYFNYEAQQDKSGLPNDRFSAERPEGSISTLTIQRTEQRDSAMYRCASSPPSEGETQYFGPGTRLLVL.

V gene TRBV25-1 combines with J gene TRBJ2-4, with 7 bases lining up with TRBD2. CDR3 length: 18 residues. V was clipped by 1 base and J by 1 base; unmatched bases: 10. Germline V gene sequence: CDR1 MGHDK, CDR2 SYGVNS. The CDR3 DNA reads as TGTGCCAGCAGTGAATCCCCAGGATCCGGGGGGGCCAAAAACATTCAGTACTTC. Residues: CASSESPGSGGAKNIQYF.

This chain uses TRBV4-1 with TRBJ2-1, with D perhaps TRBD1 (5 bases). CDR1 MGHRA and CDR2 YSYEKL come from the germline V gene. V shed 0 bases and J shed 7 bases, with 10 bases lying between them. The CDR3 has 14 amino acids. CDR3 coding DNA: TGCGCCAGCAGCCAAGAAAGGGGTGTAAATGAGCAGTTCTTC. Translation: CASSQERGVNEQFF.

The CDR3 region has the DNA TGTGCCAGCAGGAAGGACTGGGGTGGTCAGCCCCAGCATTTT. It specifies CASRKDWGGQPQHF. This rearrangement joins TRBV28 to TRBJ1-5; D uncertain. V lost 6 bases, J lost 6 bases, and 15 bases lay in between. This CDR3 comprises 14 residues. Germline V gene data show CDR1 as MDHEN and CDR2 as SYDVKM.

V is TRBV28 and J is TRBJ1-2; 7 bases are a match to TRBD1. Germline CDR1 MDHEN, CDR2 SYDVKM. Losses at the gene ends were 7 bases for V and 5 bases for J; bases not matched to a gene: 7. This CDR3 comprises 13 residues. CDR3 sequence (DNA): TGTGCCAGCACCCCTTCACAGGGGTATGGCTACACCTTC. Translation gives CASTPSQGYGYTF.

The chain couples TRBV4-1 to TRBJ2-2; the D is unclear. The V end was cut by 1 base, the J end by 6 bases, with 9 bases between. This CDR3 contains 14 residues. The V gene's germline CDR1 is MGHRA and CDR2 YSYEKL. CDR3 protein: CASSQVPPAGELFF. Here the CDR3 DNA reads TGCGCCAGCAGCCAAGTCCCCCCCGCCGGGGAGCTGTTTTTT.

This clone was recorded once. CDR3 in DNA: TGTGCCAGCAGTCTGGACATACCCATAGAAGCTTTCTTT. Its translation: CASSLDIPIEAFF. The genes are TRBV7-2 and TRBJ1-1; D possibly corresponds to TRBD1 (5 bases). This CDR3 is 13 amino acids long. The ends were cut back, 6 bases at V and 8 bases at J, with 16 bases in the middle. Germline CDR1 and CDR2: SGHTA and FQGNSA.

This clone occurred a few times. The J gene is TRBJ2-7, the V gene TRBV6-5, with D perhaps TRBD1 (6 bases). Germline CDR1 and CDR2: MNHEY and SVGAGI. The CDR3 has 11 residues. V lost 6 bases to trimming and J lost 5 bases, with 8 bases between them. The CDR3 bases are TGTGCCAGCAGCAACAGGGACGAGCAGTACTTC. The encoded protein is CASSNRDEQYF.

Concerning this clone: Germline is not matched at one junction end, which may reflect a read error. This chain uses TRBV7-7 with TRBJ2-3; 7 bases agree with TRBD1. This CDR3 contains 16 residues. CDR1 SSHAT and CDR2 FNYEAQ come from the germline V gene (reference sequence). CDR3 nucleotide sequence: TGTGCTAGCAGCCCGATTCGACAGGGCCGCACAGATACGCAGTATTTT. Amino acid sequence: CASSPIRQGRTDTQYF.

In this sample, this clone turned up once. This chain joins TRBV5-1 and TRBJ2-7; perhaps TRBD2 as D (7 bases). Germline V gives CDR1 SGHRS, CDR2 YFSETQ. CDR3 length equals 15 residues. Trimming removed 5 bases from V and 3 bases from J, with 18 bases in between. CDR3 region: CASRTGASGGYEQYF. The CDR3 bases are TGCGCCAGCAGGACGGGGGCTAGCGGTGGCTACGAGCAGTACTTC.